These T cell receptor beta chains were read from a single sample in a study of technical replicates of blood from a few donors. This table comes from immunoSEQ multiplex PCR, and its TCRdb copy is limited to in-frame clones, with some not included. Seen here are 100,000 or so clones, roughly 96% observed once, and the top ten hold approximately 0.38%. The sample was T cells isolated from PBMCs. Every receptor here comes from a human donor in good health. The CDR3 runs from the conserved cysteine through the conserved F or W. D genes are given only for firm matches. Clone size is given for some rows only: seen once, a few or many times, or a class if the clone is expanded.

TRBJ2-2 TRBD2 - TRBV4-2 CASSLGEAGVSFGELFF TGTGCCAGCAGCCTCGGGGAGGCGGGAGTTTCCTTCGGGGAGCTGTTTTTT
TRBJ2-7 TRBD1 - TRBV7-2 CASSSYLTGSYEQYF TGTGCCAGCAGCTCTTATCTGACAGGGTCCTACGAGCAGTACTTC
TRBJ1-4 - - TRBV7-9 CASSPGGVSWYEKLFF TGTGCCAGCAGCCCCGGCGGGGTTTCATGGTATGAAAAACTGTTTTTT
TRBJ1-2 TRBD1 - TRBV29-1 CSVEDLRQGTPYGYTF TGCAGCGTTGAAGATCTTCGACAGGGGACCCCCTATGGCTACACCTTC
TRBJ2-7 - - TRBV6-1 CASSDPGPYEQYF TGTGCCAGCAGTGATCCAGGGCCCTACGAGCAGTACTTC
TRBJ2-5 TRBD2 once TRBV2 CASRTLKGGIKTQYF TGTGCCAGCCGGACTCTAAAGGGAGGGATCAAGACCCAGTACTTC
TRBJ2-5 - - TRBV27 CASSLKLRETQYF TGTGCCAGCAGTTTAAAGCTTCGGGAGACCCAGTACTTC
TRBJ2-1 - - TRBV11-2 CASSSVNNEQFF TGTGCCAGCAGCTCCGTAAACAATGAGCAGTTCTTC
TRBJ2-7 - - TRBV6-5 CASTTWGVTYEQYF TGTGCCAGCACAACCTGGGGGGTAACCTACGAGCAGTACTTC
TRBJ2-1 TRBD2 - TRBV2 CASGWDGRTSGGYNEQFF TGTGCCAGCGGATGGGACGGACGGACTAGCGGGGGTTACAATGAGCAGTTCTTC
TRBJ2-3 TRBD1 - TRBV6-5 CASSFRGGYGADTQYF TGTGCCAGCAGTTTTAGAGGGGGCTATGGGGCAGATACGCAGTATTTT
TRBJ2-2 - - TRBV29-1 CSAYTGELFF TGCAGCGCTTACACCGGGGAGCTGTTTTTT
TRBJ1-1 TRBD1 - TRBV27 CASSLFWDRGVNTEAFF TGTGCCAGCAGTTTATTCTGGGACAGGGGAGTGAACACTGAAGCTTTCTTT
TRBJ2-7 TRBD1 - TRBV28 CATRDSLSSYEQYF TGTGCCACCAGGGACAGCCTTAGCTCCTACGAGCAGTACTTC
TRBJ2-7 TRBD2 - TRBV11-2 CASSFSRGAYEQYF TGTGCCAGCAGCTTCTCGCGGGGGGCCTACGAGCAGTACTTC
TRBJ1-2 TRBD1 - TRBV27 CASSFLQGAGGYTF TGTGCCAGCAGTTTTTTACAGGGGGCGGGTGGCTACACCTTC
TRBJ2-1 - - TRBV25-1 CASRGAEQFF TGTGCCAGCAGGGGGGCTGAGCAGTTCTTC
TRBJ2-1 - - TRBV7-3 CASSLSAGPPNEQFF TGTGCCAGCAGCTTGTCGGCGGGTCCTCCCAATGAGCAGTTCTTC
TRBJ2-1 TRBD2 once TRBV19 CASSGPGLAGEWGEQFF TGTGCCAGTAGTGGGCCGGGACTAGCGGGAGAATGGGGTGAGCAGTTCTTC
TRBJ2-7 TRBD1 once TRBV27 CASSPWTGGYVEQYF TGTGCCAGCAGTCCCTGGACAGGGGGTTACGTCGAGCAGTACTTC
TRBJ1-1 - - TRBV29-1 CSVFRSRVAEAFF TGCAGCGTTTTTAGGAGCAGGGTTGCTGAAGCTTTCTTT
TRBJ2-2 - - TRBV19 CASSRDWNTGELFF TGTGCCAGTAGTAGGGACTGGAACACCGGGGAGCTGTTTTTT
TRBJ1-2 - - TRBV15 CATSRDELYGYTF TGTGCCACCAGCAGAGATGAGCTCTATGGCTACACCTTC
TRBJ1-1 - - TRBV7-3 CASSLIGDTEAFF TGTGCCAGCAGCTTAATAGGGGACACTGAAGCTTTCTTT
TRBJ1-5 - - TRBV28 CASSSSAGSSNQPQHF TGTGCCAGCAGTTCCTCAGCGGGTTCTAGCAATCAGCCCCAGCATTTT
TRBJ2-1 TRBD2 once TRBV27 CASKGLDRNEQFF TGTGCCAGCAAGGGACTAGATAGGAATGAGCAGTTCTTC
TRBJ1-4 - - TRBV7-4 CATYRTTNEKLFF TGTGCCACCTACAGAACAACTAATGAAAAACTGTTTTTT
TRBJ2-3 - - TRBV6-6 CASSYRGDTQYF TGTGCCAGCAGTTACCGGGGAGATACGCAGTATTTT
TRBJ2-7 TRBD1 - TRBV11-2 CASSPTGERGEQYF TGTGCCAGCAGCCCGACAGGGGAGAGAGGCGAGCAGTACTTC
TRBJ2-7 TRBD1 once TRBV5-1 CASSIGQGRAYEQYF TGCGCCAGCAGCATAGGACAGGGGAGAGCTTACGAGCAGTACTTC
TRBJ1-3 - - TRBV19 CASSNFRAYGNTIYF TGTGCCAGTAGTAACTTCAGGGCTTATGGAAACACCATATATTTT
TRBJ1-2 TRBD1 - TRBV4-3 CASSRTGQYGYTF TGCGCCAGCAGCCGGACAGGACAGTATGGCTACACCTTC
TRBJ2-7 - - TRBV11-3 CASSKEYEQYF TGTGCCAGCAGTAAGGAGTACGAGCAGTACTTC
TRBJ2-5 - - TRBV6-5 CASSLFRDQETQYF TGTGCCAGCAGTTTATTTCGGGACCAAGAGACCCAGTACTTC
TRBJ1-2 - - TRBV6-5 CASSYYRGNYGYTF TGTGCCAGCAGTTACTATCGGGGAAACTATGGCTACACCTTC
TRBJ2-7 - - TRBV29-1 CSVEDPEGVDEQYF TGCAGCGTTGAAGATCCGGAGGGAGTGGACGAGCAGTACTTC
TRBJ2-7 TRBD1 once TRBV27 CATKGQTLQQYF TGTGCCACCAAGGGACAGACGCTGCAGCAGTACTTC
TRBJ2-2 - - TRBV29-1 CSVVSGDTGELFF TGCAGCGTTGTTTCAGGGGATACCGGGGAGCTGTTTTTT
TRBJ1-4 - - TRBV18 CASSPRLDEKLFF TGTGCCAGCTCACCACGGCTGGATGAAAAACTGTTTTTT
TRBJ2-3 - - TRBV5-1 CASSLTGWTDTQYF TGCGCCAGCAGCTTGACAGGGTGGACAGATACGCAGTATTTT
TRBJ1-5 - - TRBV19 CASSIGQDNQPQHF TGTGCCAGTAGTATAGGCCAGGACAATCAGCCCCAGCATTTT
TRBJ2-1 - - TRBV4-1 CASSDRTANNEQFF TGCGCCAGCAGCGACAGGACTGCTAACAATGAGCAGTTCTTC
TRBJ1-4 TRBD1 - TRBV4-1 CASSQKTGTGKINEKLFF TGCGCCAGCAGCCAGAAGACCGGGACAGGGAAAATTAATGAAAAACTGTTTTTT
TRBJ1-2 TRBD1 - TRBV28 CASSLSPGTAMNYGYTF TGTGCCAGCAGTTTGTCTCCCGGGACAGCGATGAACTATGGCTACACCTTC
TRBJ2-7 - - TRBV9 CASSTGNANEQYF TGTGCCAGCAGCACAGGGAACGCCAACGAGCAGTACTTC
TRBJ1-1 - once TRBV2 CASRPTGLEAFF TGTGCCAGCAGGCCCACAGGGTTAGAAGCTTTCTTT
TRBJ2-5 TRBD1 - TRBV7-8 CASSLEGTEETQYF TGTGCCAGCAGCTTAGAAGGGACAGAAGAGACCCAGTACTTC
TRBJ1-5 TRBD1 - TRBV19 CASSTEPGQLADQPQHF TGTGCCAGTAGTACCGAGCCGGGACAGCTAGCCGATCAGCCCCAGCATTTT
TRBJ1-4 - - TRBV2 CASSEESGLKYKLFF TGTGCCAGCAGTGAAGAGTCAGGACTAAAGTATAAACTGTTTTTT
TRBJ1-5 - - TRBV7-2 CASSAGGFNQPQHF TGTGCCAGCAGCGCCGGGGGTTTCAATCAGCCCCAGCATTTT
TRBJ2-1 - - TRBV9 CASSVARNEQFF TGTGCCAGCAGCGTAGCTCGGAATGAGCAGTTCTTC
TRBJ2-1 TRBD1 - TRBV7-2 CASSSRQGYGQFF TGTGCCAGCAGCTCGCGACAGGGGTATGGGCAGTTCTTC
TRBJ1-2 - few TRBV6-4 CASHSRPGPTTNYGYTF TGTGCCAGCCACTCGCGCCCGGGTCCCACAACTAACTATGGCTACACCTTC